These 20 T cell receptor beta chains share one sample of origin, sequenced in a study of cytomegalovirus exposure and HLA in healthy donors. PCR amplification relied on 60 Vbeta primers (plus 13 Jbeta primers). Using immunoSEQ multiplex PCR, the repertoire was profiled, and TCRdb retains in-frame clones only, with some absent. The sample has roughly 130,000 clones; more than 60% are singletons. Sequenced input: PBMCs. The receptors stem from a woman between 45 and 60 years old in good health and CMV-seropositive.

This clone was observed a few times. V is TRBV9 and J is TRBJ2-7; TRBD1 aligns across 7 bases. This CDR3 comprises 15 residues. V was clipped by 0 bases and J by 7 bases; unmatched bases: 10. Germline CDR1 and CDR2: SGDLS and YYNGEE. CDR3 coding DNA: TGTGCCAGCAGCGTAGCGGGGCAGGGGGTCATTGAGCAGTACTTC. Protein product: CASSVAGQGVIEQYF.

The chain joins TRBV6-5 to TRBJ1-1; D ambiguous. Germline V gene data show CDR1 as MNHEY and CDR2 as SVGAGI. The CDR3 is 14 residues long. V lost 5 bases and J 5 bases, leaving 15 bases between the germline ends. In DNA form, the CDR3 reads TGTGCCAGCAGTCGGGAGGGAAGGTGGACTGAAGCTTTCTTT. This gives the protein CASSREGRWTEAFF.

This rearrangement joins TRBV18 to TRBJ2-1; 9 bases are shared with TRBD2. Trimming at V came to 3 bases and at J to 7 bases, leaving 10 bases not matched to a gene. CDR3 length: 16 amino acids. The germline V gene has CDR1 KGHSH and CDR2 LQKENI. This CDR3 reads CASSPPGGGANNEQFF. CDR3 nucleotide sequence: TGTGCCAGCTCACCTCCCGGCGGGGGGGCCAATAATGAGCAGTTCTTC. The full variable domain, rest sourced from reference TRBV18 and TRBJ2-1, is NAGVMQNPRHLVRRRGQEARLRCSPMKGHSHVYWYRQLPEEGLKFMVYLQKENIIDESGMPKERFSAEFPKEGPSILRIQQVVRGDSAAYFCASSPPGGGANNEQFFGPGTRLTVL.

The chain links TRBV6-4 to TRBJ2-2; D gene unclear. The length of the CDR3 is 15 residues. V shed 0 bases and J shed 1 base, with 6 bases lying between them. Germline V gene lookup returns CDR1 MRHNA and CDR2 SNTAGT. This chain's CDR3 is CASSDSYRNTGELFF. The CDR3 DNA follows: TGTGCCAGCAGTGACTCGTACAGGAACACCGGGGAGCTGTTTTTT.

The V gene is TRBV20-1, the J gene TRBJ2-7; possible D gene TRBD1, 5 bases. The germline V gene encodes CDR1 DFQATT and CDR2 SNEGSKA (reference sequence). V lost 8 bases and J lost 3, with 11 bases in between. The CDR3 loop spans 11 amino acids. The CDR3 here is CSLSRVYEQYF. CDR3 coding DNA: TGCAGTTTGTCCAGGGTCTACGAGCAGTACTTC.

As concerns this clone: One end of the junction is discordant with germline, which a read error may explain. The gene calls are TRBV7-7 and TRBJ1-3; no definite D call. The CDR3 extends over 15 amino acids. Germline values: CDR1 SSHAT, CDR2 FNYEAQ (reference sequence). CDR3 sequence: CASSTDNRSGNTIYF. The CDR3 DNA follows: TGTGCTAGCAGTACCGACAACCGCTCTGGAAACACCATATATTTT.

The CDR3 DNA sequence: TGTGCCAGCAGCTTAGGCGGACAGGGGCCTGGAGAGCAGTTCTTC. Translated: CASSLGGQGPGEQFF. The J gene is TRBJ2-1, the V gene TRBV7-9, with TRBD1 matching over 9 bases. V gave up 1 base and J gave up 10 bases; unmatched junction bases: 8. The CDR3 sequence is 15 residues long. Germline V lookup: CDR1 SEHNR, CDR2 FQNEAQ (reference sequence). The complete variable domain, with remaining parts taken from reference TRBV7-9 and TRBJ2-1, reads DTGVSQNPRHKITKRGQNVTFRCDPISEHNRLYWYRQTLGQGPEFLTYFQNEAQLEKSRLLSDRFSAERPKGSFSTLEIQRTEQGDSAMYLCASSLGGQGPGEQFFGPGTRLTVL.

J is TRBJ2-6 and V is TRBV9, with TRBD2 matching over 8 bases. V gave up 3 bases and J gave up 0 bases; unmatched junction bases: 8. This CDR3 is 18 amino acids long. Germline CDR1 is SGDLS and CDR2 is YYNGEE. Here the CDR3 reads CASSALPGGHSGANVLTF. The CDR3 bases are TGTGCCAGCAGCGCCCTCCCGGGAGGGCACTCTGGGGCCAACGTCCTGACTTTC.

CDR3 region: CASSPGQGHNEQFF. CDR3 sequence (DNA): TGTGCCAGCAGCCCTGGACAGGGGCACAATGAGCAGTTCTTC. This chain joins TRBV7-8 and TRBJ2-1, with 9 bases lining up with TRBD1. The CDR3 is 14 residues long. The junction had 4 bases not matched to a gene; V was cut back by 5 bases and J by 5 bases. Germline CDR1 is SGHVS and CDR2 is FQNEAQ.

This chain uses TRBV30 with TRBJ1-4, with 7 bases fitting TRBD1. CDR3 length equals 11 residues. CDR1 and CDR2 from the germline V gene are GTSNPN and SVGIG (reference sequence). In DNA form, the CDR3 reads TGTCGGGACACAGGGGATGAAAAACTGTTTTTT. As protein: CRDTGDEKLFF.

This clone occurred once. CDR3 coding DNA: TGTGCCACAGGGGATTCTTATGGCTACACCTTC. Encoded protein: CATGDSYGYTF. V and J are TRBV30 and TRBJ1-2, with 7 bases aligning to TRBD1. With 8 bases clipped from V and 5 bases from J, the junction kept 5 bases outside the gene matches. Per germline, CDR1 GTSNPN and CDR2 SVGIG (reference sequence). The CDR3 runs to 11 residues.

The gene calls are TRBV10-3 and TRBJ2-5; 10 bases align to TRBD2. The J call could be wrong; TRBJ2-7 is a better fit for the DNA end. This CDR3 is 17 amino acids long. Per the germline V gene, CDR1 is ENHRY and CDR2 is SYGVKD. CDR3 region: CAISESNFQRGGNEQYF. DNA of the CDR3: TGTGCCATCAGTGAGTCGAACTTTCAGCGGGGGGGAAACGAGCAGTACTTC.

V is TRBV5-1 and J is TRBJ1-1; possible D gene TRBD1, 5 bases. CDR1 and CDR2 from the germline V gene are SGHRS and YFSETQ. V shed 4 bases and J shed 1 base, with 14 bases lying between them. The CDR3 length is 15 residues. The CDR3 DNA reads TGCGCCAGCAGCCAGAATTTTGACAGGAACACTGAAGCTTTCTTT. This gives the protein CASSQNFDRNTEAFF.

The J gene is TRBJ1-1, the V gene TRBV2, with TRBD1 matching over 7 bases. Germline CDR1 is SNHLY and CDR2 is FYNNEI. This CDR3 has 14 amino acids. The trim removed 4 bases at V and 1 base at J, leaving 3 bases unmatched. The DNA of the CDR3 is TGTGCCAGCAGTGGACGGGACAGGAACACTGAAGCTTTCTTT. It translates to CASSGRDRNTEAFF.

The chain employs TRBV9 and TRBJ2-1, with D perhaps TRBD2 (5 bases). V was trimmed by 3 bases and J by 4 bases, leaving 11 bases between them. Germline values: CDR1 SGDLS, CDR2 YYNGEE. CDR3 length: 14 residues. For the CDR3, the DNA is TGTGCCAGCAGCGGGGCTAGCAGGTACAATGAGCAGTTCTTC. Translating it yields CASSGASRYNEQFF.

The chain recombines TRBV2 with TRBJ1-6, with D unresolved. Per the germline V gene, CDR1 is SNHLY and CDR2 is FYNNEI. The V end was cut by 9 bases, the J end by 7 bases, with 13 bases between. This CDR3 comprises 13 residues. The CDR3 nucleotides read TGTGCCAGGCGGGAGTCAGAGAATTCACCCCTCCACTTT. Amino acids: CARRESENSPLHF. The full variable domain, with the rest looked up from reference TRBV2 and TRBJ1-6, is EPEVTQTPSHQVTQMGQEVILRCVPISNHLYFYWYRQILGQKVEFLVSFYNNEISEKSEIFDDQFSVERPDGSNFTLKIRSTKLEDSAMYFCARRESENSPLHFGNGTRLTVT.

V is TRBV28 and J is TRBJ1-2; D is unresolved. Trimming left V 3 bases short and J 5 bases short, with 10 bases between. The CDR3 length is 13 residues. The V gene's germline CDR1 is MDHEN and CDR2 SYDVKM. The CDR3 reads CASSFEQAYGYTF. The CDR3 nucleotides read TGTGCCAGCAGTTTTGAGCAGGCTTATGGCTACACCTTC.

V and J are TRBV11-2 and TRBJ1-3; a possible D gene is TRBD1 (6 bases). Germline V CDR1 and CDR2: SGHAT, FQNNGV. CDR3 length: 17 amino acids. Trimming took off 6 bases at V and 3 bases at J, with 21 bases between the two ends. CDR3 DNA: TGTGCCAGCAGATCCAGAGGACAGCTACTTGTTGGAAACACCATATATTTT. This encodes CASRSRGQLLVGNTIYF.

In nucleotides, the CDR3 is TGTGCCAGCTCACCACCGGGACAGGCTGAAAAACTGTTTTTT. It is translated as CASSPPGQAEKLFF. The rearrangement joins TRBV18 to TRBJ1-4; 8 nucleotides align to TRBD1. The V segment lost 0 bases and the J segment 7 bases; nucleotides outside the gene matches: 1. CDR3 size: 14 residues. In germline, CDR1 is KGHSH, CDR2 LQKENI. The full variable domain, in which reference TRBV18 and TRBJ1-4 provide the parts outside the CDR3, is NAGVMQNPRHLVRRRGQEARLRCSPMKGHSHVYWYRQLPEEGLKFMVYLQKENIIDESGMPKERFSAEFPKEGPSILRIQQVVRGDSAAYFCASSPPGQAEKLFFGSGTQLSVL.

This clone was picked up a small number of times. In nucleotides, the CDR3 is TGTGCCACAACAGACAGCCTACTCCCTTATAATTCACCCCTCCACTTT. Translating gives CATTDSLLPYNSPLHF. This chain uses TRBV19 with TRBJ1-6, with D tentatively TRBD1 (5 bases). Germline V gene lookup returns CDR1 LNHDA and CDR2 SQIVND (reference sequence). The V end lost 10 bases, the J end lost 4 bases, and 20 bases lay between the germline ends. This CDR3 comprises 16 residues.